The source of this T cell receptor (beta chain) is a study of blood T cell repertoires in COVID-19. In the study overall: The cDNA or gDNA used as material had been derived from T cells, B-cell-depleted T cells, or PBMCs.

Clones were sequenced by immunoSEQ multiplex PCR, and TCRdb holds only the in-frame ones, with some missing. Of fewer than 500,000 clones listed, around 88% are singletons. This clone was recorded once. Germline CDR1 MNHNS, CDR2 SASEGT. This CDR3 has 16 amino acids. After removal of 4 bases from V and 7 bases from J, the junction contained 13 bases not matched to a gene. The source material was peripheral blood. This TCR came from a woman under 40 with acute or convalescent COVID-19. This chain joins TRBV6-1 and TRBJ2-1, with 7 bases matching TRBD2. The CDR3 DNA is TGTGCCAGCAGTGCGGACCATGGACTAGACGGTAATGAGCAGTTCTTC. Amino acid sequence: CASSADHGLDGNEQFF.